This is a list of T cell receptor beta chains from one sample in a study of blood T cell repertoires in COVID-19. Generated by immunoSEQ multiplex PCR, the TCRdb table keeps only in-frame clones and is missing some. The sample contains 200,000 to 300,000 clones, roughly 76% of which appear only once. The sequencing input was peripheral blood. These receptor sequences come from an elderly woman with COVID-19, enrolled during active disease. Each CDR3 is given with its conserved first and last residue. Fields, in order: J gene, D gene, V gene, clone size, CDR3 protein, CDR3 DNA. The D gene is left open where the match is weak. Some rows mark clone size as missing; the rest say once, few, many or name a class of expanded clone.

j_gene: TRBJ2-1; d_gene: TRBD2; v_gene: TRBV6-1; abundance: few; CDR3aa: CASSVGLAGGQGEQFF; CDR3nt: TGTGCCAGCAGTGTGGGACTAGCGGGGGGGCAGGGTGAGCAGTTCTTC
j_gene: TRBJ1-3; d_gene: -; v_gene: TRBV6-5; abundance: -; CDR3aa: CASAPGLPSGNTIYF; CDR3nt: TGTGCCAGCGCCCCTGGACTCCCCTCTGGAAACACCATATATTTT
j_gene: TRBJ1-1; d_gene: -; v_gene: TRBV2; abundance: -; CDR3aa: CASNRRNTEAFF; CDR3nt: TGTGCCAGCAACAGGAGGAACACTGAAGCTTTCTTT
j_gene: TRBJ2-1; d_gene: TRBD1; v_gene: TRBV29-1; abundance: -; CDR3aa: CSGEAGQGVGEQFF; CDR3nt: TGCAGCGGTGAAGCGGGACAGGGTGTGGGTGAGCAGTTCTTC
j_gene: TRBJ1-1; d_gene: -; v_gene: TRBV5-1; abundance: -; CDR3aa: CASSGRSAIENYEAFF; CDR3nt: TGCGCCAGCAGCGGCCGAAGCGCGATCGAGAACTATGAAGCTTTCTTT
j_gene: TRBJ2-7; d_gene: -; v_gene: TRBV5-1; abundance: -; CDR3aa: CASSLGAYGGSSYEQYF; CDR3nt: TGCGCCAGCAGCTTGGGCGCCTATGGCGGGTCTTCCTACGAGCAGTACTTC
j_gene: TRBJ1-1; d_gene: -; v_gene: TRBV7-2; abundance: -; CDR3aa: CASSLNGNTEAFF; CDR3nt: TGTGCCAGCAGCTTAAACGGGAACACTGAAGCTTTCTTT
j_gene: TRBJ2-7; d_gene: TRBD2; v_gene: TRBV27; abundance: -; CDR3aa: CASSPHGRGDSYEQYF; CDR3nt: TGTGCCAGCAGTCCCCATGGGCGGGGGGACTCCTACGAGCAGTACTTC
j_gene: TRBJ2-7; d_gene: TRBD1; v_gene: TRBV9; abundance: -; CDR3aa: CASTGGQGNHEQYF; CDR3nt: TGTGCCAGCACTGGGGGACAGGGGAACCACGAGCAGTACTTC
j_gene: TRBJ1-6; d_gene: -; v_gene: TRBV7-3; abundance: -; CDR3aa: CASSPGTYNSPLHF; CDR3nt: TGTGCCAGCAGCCCGGGTACCTATAATTCACCCCTCCACTTT
j_gene: TRBJ1-2; d_gene: TRBD1; v_gene: TRBV24-1; abundance: few; CDR3aa: CATSEPGQGDYGYTF; CDR3nt: TGTGCCACCAGTGAACCGGGACAGGGGGATTATGGCTACACCTTC
j_gene: TRBJ1-3; d_gene: -; v_gene: TRBV29-1; abundance: -; CDR3aa: CSANSGNTIYF; CDR3nt: TGCAGCGCTAACTCTGGAAACACCATATATTTT
j_gene: TRBJ1-2; d_gene: -; v_gene: TRBV29-1; abundance: -; CDR3aa: CSTREGGSGGHGYTF; CDR3nt: TGCAGTACGCGGGAGGGTGGCAGCGGAGGGCATGGCTACACCTTC
j_gene: TRBJ2-5; d_gene: -; v_gene: TRBV5-8; abundance: -; CDR3aa: CASSLDPRETQYF; CDR3nt: TGTGCCAGCAGCTTGGACCCACGGGAGACCCAGTACTTC
j_gene: TRBJ1-6; d_gene: -; v_gene: TRBV19; abundance: -; CDR3aa: CASSMSQGRSPLHF; CDR3nt: TGTGCCAGTAGTATGTCCCAGGGGCGGTCACCCCTCCACTTT
j_gene: TRBJ2-7; d_gene: TRBD1; v_gene: TRBV7-9; abundance: few; CDR3aa: CASSLDRQGAREQYF; CDR3nt: TGTGCCAGCAGCTTGGATAGACAGGGGGCGAGGGAGCAGTACTTC
j_gene: TRBJ1-2; d_gene: TRBD1; v_gene: TRBV4-1; abundance: -; CDR3aa: CASSRPGGIDGYTF; CDR3nt: TGCGCCAGCAGCCGCCCAGGGGGAATCGACGGCTACACCTTC
j_gene: TRBJ2-5; d_gene: -; v_gene: TRBV27; abundance: -; CDR3aa: CASSRKTGETQYF; CDR3nt: TGTGCCAGCAGCCGAAAGACGGGGGAGACCCAGTACTTC
j_gene: TRBJ2-7; d_gene: TRBD1; v_gene: TRBV2; abundance: -; CDR3aa: CASTGDRNEQYF; CDR3nt: TGTGCCAGCACCGGGGACAGAAACGAGCAGTACTTC
j_gene: TRBJ1-2; d_gene: TRBD1; v_gene: TRBV28; abundance: -; CDR3aa: CASRTGVGYTF; CDR3nt: TGTGCCAGCCGGACAGGGGTCGGCTACACCTTC
j_gene: TRBJ1-5; d_gene: -; v_gene: TRBV20-1; abundance: -; CDR3aa: CSASAGFDQPQHF; CDR3nt: TGCAGTGCTAGTGCCGGGTTCGATCAGCCCCAGCATTTT
j_gene: TRBJ2-3; d_gene: -; v_gene: TRBV19; abundance: -; CDR3aa: CASTLGGFTDTQYF; CDR3nt: TGTGCCAGTACCCTAGGCGGGTTCACAGATACGCAGTATTTT
j_gene: TRBJ2-5; d_gene: -; v_gene: TRBV28; abundance: -; CDR3aa: CASRMTVAETQYF; CDR3nt: TGTGCCAGTCGCATGACAGTCGCAGAGACCCAGTACTTC
j_gene: TRBJ1-6; d_gene: TRBD1; v_gene: TRBV3-1/TRBV3-2; abundance: -; CDR3aa: CASSPWDRGHSPLHF; CDR3nt: TGTGCCAGCAGCCCCTGGGACAGGGGACATTCACCCCTCCACTTT
j_gene: TRBJ2-7; d_gene: TRBD1; v_gene: TRBV30; abundance: -; CDR3aa: CAWSVLGQGLEHEQYF; CDR3nt: TGTGCCTGGAGTGTACTGGGACAGGGTCTCGAACACGAGCAGTACTTC
j_gene: TRBJ2-1; d_gene: TRBD2; v_gene: TRBV19; abundance: -; CDR3aa: CASSISGTSGISSYNEQFF; CDR3nt: TGTGCCAGTAGTATAAGCGGGACTAGCGGGATCAGCTCCTACAATGAGCAGTTCTTC
j_gene: TRBJ2-1; d_gene: -; v_gene: TRBV28; abundance: -; CDR3aa: CASSLSYNEQFF; CDR3nt: TGTGCCAGCAGCCTCTCCTACAATGAGCAGTTCTTC
j_gene: TRBJ1-5; d_gene: -; v_gene: TRBV6-6; abundance: -; CDR3aa: CASSYQEARGTQHF; CDR3nt: TGTGCCAGCAGTTACCAGGAGGCAAGGGGGACCCAGCATTTT
j_gene: TRBJ1-2; d_gene: -; v_gene: TRBV5-1; abundance: -; CDR3aa: CASSISAGYNGYTF; CDR3nt: TGCGCCAGCAGCATTTCGGCCGGGTATAATGGCTACACCTTC
j_gene: TRBJ2-2; d_gene: TRBD2; v_gene: TRBV5-4; abundance: -; CDR3aa: CASSPGRATNTGELFF; CDR3nt: TGTGCCAGCAGCCCCGGGAGGGCCACCAACACCGGGGAGCTGTTTTTT
j_gene: TRBJ2-2; d_gene: -; v_gene: TRBV15; abundance: -; CDR3aa: CATTKNTGELFF; CDR3nt: TGTGCCACCACAAAGAACACCGGGGAGCTGTTTTTT
j_gene: TRBJ1-1; d_gene: TRBD1; v_gene: TRBV6-5; abundance: -; CDR3aa: CASSPRQGLNEAFF; CDR3nt: TGTGCCAGCAGTCCCCGACAGGGACTGAATGAAGCTTTCTTT
j_gene: TRBJ1-4; d_gene: TRBD1; v_gene: TRBV15; abundance: -; CDR3aa: CATSRDGTDREKLFF; CDR3nt: TGTGCCACCAGCAGAGACGGGACAGACCGTGAAAAACTGTTTTTT
j_gene: TRBJ2-2; d_gene: -; v_gene: TRBV7-2; abundance: -; CDR3aa: CASWEGAGELFF; CDR3nt: TGTGCCAGCTGGGAAGGGGCCGGGGAGCTGTTTTTT
j_gene: TRBJ2-2; d_gene: -; v_gene: TRBV10-1; abundance: -; CDR3aa: CASSDRQGRPGELFF; CDR3nt: TGCGCCAGCAGTGACCGGCAGGGGAGACCCGGGGAGCTGTTTTTT
j_gene: TRBJ2-1; d_gene: TRBD2; v_gene: TRBV7-2; abundance: -; CDR3aa: CASSLASSSGGYSEQFF; CDR3nt: TGTGCCAGCAGCTTAGCCTCTTCTAGCGGGGGTTACAGTGAGCAGTTCTTC
j_gene: TRBJ2-5; d_gene: -; v_gene: TRBV5-5; abundance: once; CDR3aa: CASSFGRGTFETQYF; CDR3nt: TGTGCCAGCAGCTTCGGCCGGGGGACGTTCGAGACCCAGTACTTC
j_gene: TRBJ2-3; d_gene: -; v_gene: TRBV9; abundance: -; CDR3aa: CASSVGDAGAARATQYF; CDR3nt: TGTGCCAGCAGCGTAGGGGATGCGGGGGCCGCGAGGGCTACGCAGTATTTT
j_gene: TRBJ2-1; d_gene: TRBD2; v_gene: TRBV4-2; abundance: -; CDR3aa: CASSQSRGGGYNEQFF; CDR3nt: TGTGCCAGCAGCCAGTCACGGGGGGGAGGATACAATGAGCAGTTCTTC
j_gene: TRBJ2-3; d_gene: TRBD2; v_gene: TRBV5-5; abundance: -; CDR3aa: CASSPPLSTSGRADTQYF; CDR3nt: TGTGCCAGCAGCCCTCCGTTATCGACTAGCGGGAGGGCAGATACGCAGTATTTT
j_gene: TRBJ1-2; d_gene: TRBD1; v_gene: TRBV10-3; abundance: -; CDR3aa: CAISPQGDYGYTF; CDR3nt: TGTGCCATCAGTCCTCAGGGGGACTATGGCTACACCTTC
j_gene: TRBJ1-2; d_gene: -; v_gene: TRBV15; abundance: -; CDR3aa: CATSRDGNYGYTF; CDR3nt: TGTGCCACCAGCAGAGACGGGAACTATGGCTACACCTTC
j_gene: TRBJ2-7; d_gene: TRBD2; v_gene: TRBV18; abundance: -; CDR3aa: CASSPEREGYEQYF; CDR3nt: TGTGCCAGCTCACCAGAGAGGGAGGGCTACGAGCAGTACTTC
j_gene: TRBJ2-7; d_gene: -; v_gene: TRBV7-9; abundance: -; CDR3aa: CASSSLGAPYEQYF; CDR3nt: TGTGCCAGCAGTTCCTTGGGGGCTCCCTACGAGCAGTACTTC
j_gene: TRBJ2-5; d_gene: TRBD1; v_gene: TRBV25-1; abundance: few; CDR3aa: CASSEYRGRETQYF; CDR3nt: TGTGCCAGCAGTGAATACAGGGGGCGGGAGACCCAGTACTTC